The sequence of this T cell receptor (beta chain) was determined in a study of vaccination effects on CD4 cells after COVID-19. General study points: Late post-vaccination, clones induced by infection and those induced by vaccine underwent marked clonal contraction.

This clone has only one observation. Its specificity is not known. Sequencing followed a ViraFEST assay step that expanded antigen-specific CD4+ T cells with viral peptide pools. Culture proceeded for approximately 9 days, and CD4+ T cells were then isolated. Each participant was administered two doses of either the BNT162b2 or the mRNA-1273 vaccine. None of the vaccinated had previously contracted SARS-CoV-2, and their nucleocapsid antibodies tested negative. Looked up from germline, CDR1 is MDHEN and CDR2 is SYDVKM. The length of the CDR3 is 14 residues. The germline V and J ends were trimmed by 5 bases and 6 bases, with 15 bases remaining between them. Produced via immunoSEQ multiplex PCR; TCRdb's table is partial and in-frame only. The sample includes more than 15,000 clones, about 70% of them seen just once.

The sequencing here drew on CD4+ T cells from PBMCs cultured with SARS-CoV-2 spike peptides, taken after COVID-19 vaccination. The chain links TRBV28 to TRBJ2-3; perhaps TRBD2 as D (7 bases). This sequence was found in a human donor who received a COVID-19 vaccine. This chain's CDR3 is CASSPGGPPDTQYF. The CDR3 nucleotides are TGTGCCAGCAGTCCGGGGGGCCCCCCCGATACGCAGTATTTT.